The T cell receptor (beta chain) described here comes from a study of shared clonotypes between healthy human individuals. Turning to the study itself: Per donor, CD8 memory used one plate, CD8 naive used two, CD4 memory used three and CD4 naive used three. Study-wide points: Sampling covered blood only; tissue repertoires likely differ. Sequencing depth was expected to affect clonotype sharing among donors.

This clone was recorded only once. Its antigen is currently unknown. Clones were read by immunoSEQ multiplex PCR, and TCRdb kept only the in-frame ones, dropping some. The sample contains more than 2,000,000 clones, about 92% of which appear only once. Sequencing input: naive CD4+ T cells sorted from blood. Subset given: CD45RA+ positively selected. The TCR comes from a man aged 18 to 35 in good health.

CDR3 sequence reads: CASTLRVNYEQYF. CDR3 sequence (DNA): TGTGCCAGCACCCTCCGCGTTAACTACGAGCAGTACTTC. This chain connects TRBV6-1 to TRBJ2-7; D not resolved. The CDR3 is made up of 13 amino acids. CDR1 and CDR2 from the germline V gene are MNHNS and SASEGT. Trimming cost V 7 bases and J 3 bases, with 13 bases left between them.